Shown below are 18 T cell receptor beta chains from a single sample sequenced in a study of blood T cell repertoires in COVID-19. The method was immunoSEQ multiplex PCR; TCRdb's version includes in-frame clones alone and lacks a portion of them. The sample records about 160,000 clones, 79% being singletons. The sequenced material came from peripheral blood. These receptors all come from a woman aged 60-75 years with COVID-19, enrolled during active disease.

The chain combines TRBV7-2 with TRBJ2-1; tentative D call: TRBD2 (5 bases). CDR3 length equals 14 residues. V lost 0 bases, J lost 6 bases, and 9 bases lay in between. Germline-derived CDR1 and CDR2 are SGHTA and FQGNSA. The chain's CDR3 is CASSLALAANEQFF. DNA for the CDR3: TGTGCCAGCAGCTTAGCTCTAGCTGCCAATGAGCAGTTCTTC.

The genes are TRBV5-4 and TRBJ1-2; the D gene is possibly TRBD1 (5 bases). The CDR3 length is 13 residues. Germline V CDR1 and CDR2: SGHNT, YYREEE (reference sequence). V lost 4 bases to trimming and J lost 8 bases, with 15 bases between them. The CDR3 is CASSPAEGIGYTF. CDR3 nucleotides: TGTGCCAGCAGCCCGGCGGAGGGGATAGGCTACACCTTC.

This chain connects TRBV5-1 to TRBJ2-5; D uncertain. V dropped 4 bases and J dropped 2 bases, with 9 bases sitting between them. The CDR3 consists of 13 residues. Germline V lookup: CDR1 SGHRS, CDR2 YFSETQ. The CDR3 protein is CASSLSSQETQYF. CDR3 nucleotide sequence: TGCGCCAGCAGCCTCTCGTCTCAAGAGACCCAGTACTTC.

This chain joins TRBV3-1 (or the pseudogene TRBV3-2) and TRBJ2-7, with D maybe TRBD2 (7 bases). V lost 3 bases and J 2 bases, leaving 29 bases between the germline ends. The CDR3 totals 20 residues. The germline V gene has CDR1 LGHDT and CDR2 YNNKEL (reference sequence). The CDR3 is CASSQDWRGGPGDSAYEQYF. As DNA, the CDR3 is TGTGCCAGCAGCCAGGACTGGAGGGGGGGGCCTGGAGACAGTGCCTACGAGCAGTACTTC.

CDR3 DNA: TGTGCCAGCAGCCAAGAAGCGGCCTCGAGATACAATGAGCAGTTCTTC. Residues: CASSQEAASRYNEQFF. The V call is TRBV14, the J call TRBJ2-1; a possible D gene is TRBD2 (5 bases). Trimming took off 0 bases at V and 4 bases at J, with 13 bases between the two ends. The CDR3 has 16 residues. Germline CDR1 is SGHDN and CDR2 is FVKESK. The entire variable domain, with the rest obtained from reference TRBV14 and TRBJ2-1, is as follows: EAGVTQFPSHSVIEKGQTVTLRCDPISGHDNLYWYRRVMGKEIKFLLHFVKESKQDESGMPNNRFLAERTGGTYSTLKVQPAELEDSGVYFCASSQEAASRYNEQFFGPGTRLTVL.

This chain joins TRBV6-1 and TRBJ2-7, with D maybe TRBD2 (5 bases). The CDR3 length is 11 residues. Trimming removed 1 base at V and 9 bases at J, with 7 bases between. CDR1 is MNHNS, CDR2 SASEGT, per germline. CDR3 bases: TGTGCCAGCAGTGAAGTCGAGGGGCAGTACTTC. Translation gives CASSEVEGQYF.

The CDR3 DNA sequence: TGTGCCAGTAGTATGAGCCAAAACTATGGCTACACCTTC. Its translation is CASSMSQNYGYTF. The chain joins TRBV19 to TRBJ1-2; D is uncertain. The CDR3 has 13 amino acids. Germline values: CDR1 LNHDA, CDR2 SQIVND (reference sequence). The V and J ends lost 3 bases and 2 bases respectively, with 7 bases between them.

The rearrangement uses TRBV5-5 and TRBJ2-3; D unclear. The V end was cut by 2 bases, the J end by 1 base, with 11 bases between. The CDR3 loop spans 15 amino acids. CDR1 and CDR2 (germline): SGHKS, YYEKEE (reference sequence). Here the CDR3 reads CASSLLTAGTDTQYF. The DNA for the CDR3 is TGTGCCAGCAGCTTACTCACAGCCGGCACAGATACGCAGTATTTT.

The chain has TRBV29-1 and TRBJ2-1; 7 nucleotides align to TRBD2. The J segment lost 4 bases and the V segment lost 7 bases, leaving 10 bases of the junction unmatched. Germline values: CDR1 SQVTM, CDR2 ANQGSEA. This CDR3 region has 14 residues. CDR3 DNA sequence: TGCAGCGGTCAAAGCGGGATTAGGTACAATGAGCAGTTCTTC. Translation gives CSGQSGIRYNEQFF.

This chain links TRBV28 with TRBJ2-5; D remains unclear. Germline assignment: CDR1 MDHEN and CDR2 SYDVKM. The length of the CDR3 is 16 residues. The V end was cut by 5 bases, the J end by 1 base, with 17 bases between. CDR3 coding DNA: TGTGCCAGCAGTCCTTCCCTCGGCGGTCTCCAAGAGACCCAGTACTTC. Its protein product is CASSPSLGGLQETQYF.

V is TRBV3-1 (or the pseudogene TRBV3-2) and J is TRBJ1-2; 9 positions agree with TRBD1. The CDR3 contains 16 residues. Looked up from germline, CDR1 is LGHDT and CDR2 is YNNKEL (reference sequence). Trimming at V came to 5 bases and at J to 0 bases, leaving 7 bases not matched to a gene. DNA for the CDR3: TGTGCCAGCAGCGTTACGGGACAGGGACCTAACTATGGCTACACCTTC. Translated, it gives CASSVTGQGPNYGYTF.

In this sample, this clone turned up a few times. The chain has TRBV5-1 and TRBJ2-5; 7 bases are shared with TRBD1. The CDR3 spans 14 residues. Germline V gives CDR1 SGHRS, CDR2 YFSETQ. After removal of 2 bases from V and 5 bases from J, the junction contained 6 bases not matched to a gene. The CDR3, as DNA: TGCGCCAGCAGCTTACAGGGGATTCAGGAGACCCAGTACTTC. Protein: CASSLQGIQETQYF.

This rearrangement joins TRBV7-3 to TRBJ2-3; TRBD1 might be the D (5 bases). Germline loops: CDR1 SGHTA, CDR2 FQGTGA. This CDR3 spans 12 amino acids. V shed 6 bases and J shed 6 bases, with 10 bases lying between them. CDR3 amino acids: CASSGAGDTQYF. Written as DNA, the CDR3 is TGTGCCAGCAGTGGGGCCGGGGATACGCAGTATTTT.

The chain couples TRBV3-1 (or the pseudogene TRBV3-2) to TRBJ2-5, with D possibly being TRBD1 (5 bases). Germline-derived CDR1 and CDR2 are LGHDT and YNNKEL (reference sequence). The V and J ends lost 4 bases and 6 bases respectively, with 18 bases between them. The CDR3 sequence is 15 residues long. This CDR3 is CASSPQTDERKTQYF. In DNA form, the CDR3 reads TGTGCCAGCAGCCCCCAGACAGACGAGAGGAAGACCCAGTACTTC.

About this clone itself: One end of the junction is discordant with germline, which a read error may explain. The chain combines TRBV11-1 with TRBJ1-2, with 8 nucleotides matching TRBD1. Germline V gene data show CDR1 as SGHAT and CDR2 as FQDESV (reference sequence). CDR3 length: 15 residues. The CDR3, as DNA: TGTGCCAGCAGCCTAGCCGGACAGGGCGTCTATGGCTACACCTTC. Amino acid sequence: CASSLAGQGVYGYTF.

This sequence joins TRBV5-4 and TRBJ1-2, with D possibly matching TRBD1 (5 bases). V lost 3 bases and J 2 bases, leaving 8 bases between the germline ends. Per the germline V gene, CDR1 is SGHNT and CDR2 is YYREEE (reference sequence). The CDR3 is made up of 13 amino acids. The DNA of the CDR3 is TGTGCCAGCAGCTACAGGCAAAACTATGGCTACACCTTC. This sequence encodes CASSYRQNYGYTF.

The chain carries TRBV15 and TRBJ2-5, with TRBD1 matching over 7 bases. The V segment lost 4 bases and the J segment 3 bases; nucleotides outside the gene matches: 5. The CDR3 is 14 amino acids. In germline, CDR1 is LNHNV, CDR2 YYDKDF (reference sequence). The CDR3 protein is CATSKGAVEETQYF. CDR3 DNA: TGTGCCACCAGCAAGGGGGCAGTCGAAGAGACCCAGTACTTC.

V is TRBV7-9 and J is TRBJ2-5; D is possibly TRBD2 (7 bases). Trimming took 5 bases from V and 1 from J, leaving 17 bases between them. The CDR3 loop spans 16 amino acids. Germline values: CDR1 SEHNR, CDR2 FQNEAQ (reference sequence). CDR3 sequence (DNA): TGTGCCAGCAGCACTGACGGGGGGCGGTCCCAAGAGACCCAGTACTTC. Encoded protein: CASSTDGGRSQETQYF.